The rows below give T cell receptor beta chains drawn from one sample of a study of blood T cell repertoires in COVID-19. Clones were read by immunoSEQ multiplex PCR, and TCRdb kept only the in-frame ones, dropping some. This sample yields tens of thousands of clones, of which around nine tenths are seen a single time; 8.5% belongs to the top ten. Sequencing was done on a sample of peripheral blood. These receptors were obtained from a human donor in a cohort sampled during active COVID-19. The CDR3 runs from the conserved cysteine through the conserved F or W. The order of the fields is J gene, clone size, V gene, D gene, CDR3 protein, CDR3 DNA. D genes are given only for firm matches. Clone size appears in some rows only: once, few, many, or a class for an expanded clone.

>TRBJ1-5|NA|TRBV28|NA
CASSFRQGTSQPQHF
TGTGCCAGCAGTTTTCGTCAGGGAACGAGTCAGCCCCAGCATTTT
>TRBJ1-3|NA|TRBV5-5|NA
CASSPRTEYSGNTIYF
TGTGCCAGCAGCCCTCGGACAGAATACTCTGGAAACACCATATATTTT
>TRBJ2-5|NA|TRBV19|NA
CASSIGAGSETQYF
TGTGCCAGTAGTATAGGCGCAGGTTCCGAGACCCAGTACTTC
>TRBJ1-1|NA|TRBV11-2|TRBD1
CASRPRQGIHTEAFF
TGTGCCAGCAGACCAAGACAGGGGATTCACACTGAAGCTTTCTTT
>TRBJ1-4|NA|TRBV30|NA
CAWSAGGEKLFF
TGTGCCTGGAGTGCAGGAGGAGAAAAACTGTTTTTT
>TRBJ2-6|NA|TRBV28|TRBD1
CASSRGGTGYTGANVLTF
TGTGCCAGCAGCCGGGGCGGGACAGGCTATACTGGGGCCAACGTCCTGACTTTC
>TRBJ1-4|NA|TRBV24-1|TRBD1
CATSDSRGPNEKLFF
TGTGCCACCAGTGATTCCAGGGGGCCTAATGAAAAACTGTTTTTT
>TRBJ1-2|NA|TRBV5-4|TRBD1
CASSSFPGDRGQERHGYTF
TGTGCCAGCAGCTCTTTCCCTGGCGACAGGGGACAGGAAAGGCATGGCTACACCTTC
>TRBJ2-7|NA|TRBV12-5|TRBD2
CASGSGTVYEQYF
TGTGCTAGTGGTAGCGGGACTGTCTACGAGCAGTACTTC
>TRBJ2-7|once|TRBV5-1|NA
CASSLGDSSRAYEQYF
TGCGCCAGCAGCTTGGGGGACTCCTCAAGGGCCTACGAGCAGTACTTC
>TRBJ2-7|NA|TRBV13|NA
CASSLGRQSYEQYF
TGTGCCAGCAGCTTAGGACGACAGTCCTACGAGCAGTACTTC
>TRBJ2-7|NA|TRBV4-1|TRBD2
CASRQIAGGDGYEQYF
TGCGCCAGCCGACAAATAGCGGGGGGAGATGGTTACGAGCAGTACTTC
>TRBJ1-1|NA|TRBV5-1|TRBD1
CASSFYRDRNTEAFF
TGCGCCAGCAGCTTCTACAGGGACAGGAACACTGAAGCTTTCTTT
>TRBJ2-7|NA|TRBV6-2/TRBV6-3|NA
CASSYSATGLEFRSFYEQYF
TGTGCCAGCAGTTACTCCGCGACAGGTTTGGAGTTCCGTTCCTTCTACGAGCAGTACTTC
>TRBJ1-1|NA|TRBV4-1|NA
CASSQENTNTEAFF
TGCGCCAGCAGCCAAGAAAACACGAACACTGAAGCTTTCTTT
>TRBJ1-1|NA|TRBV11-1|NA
CASSLAAEGTEAFF
TGTGCCAGCAGCTTAGCGGCGGAGGGGACTGAAGCTTTCTTT
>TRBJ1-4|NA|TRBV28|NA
CASSFWRSKGATNEKLFF
TGTGCCAGCAGTTTTTGGAGATCAAAAGGTGCAACTAATGAAAAACTGTTTTTT
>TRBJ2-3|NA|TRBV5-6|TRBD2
CASRYAPGLAGGTDTQYF
TGTGCCAGCAGGTACGCTCCGGGACTAGCGGGGGGCACAGATACGCAGTATTTT
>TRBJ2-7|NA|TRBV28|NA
CASSSPLLTGSYEQYF
TGTGCCAGCAGTTCCCCCCTCTTGACAGGCTCCTACGAGCAGTACTTC
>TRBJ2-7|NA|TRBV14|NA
CASSQHALAEQYF
TGTGCCAGCAGCCAACACGCGTTAGCCGAGCAGTACTTC
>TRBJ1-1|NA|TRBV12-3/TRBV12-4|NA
CASSLGAVEAFF
TGTGCCAGCAGTTTGGGGGCAGTTGAAGCTTTCTTT
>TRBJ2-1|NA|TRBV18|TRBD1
CASSPSDRGSYNEQFF
TGTGCCAGCTCACCGTCGGACAGGGGATCCTACAATGAGCAGTTCTTC
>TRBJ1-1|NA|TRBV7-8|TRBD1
CASSLVGTGNTEAFF
TGTGCCAGCAGCTTAGTAGGGACAGGGAACACTGAAGCTTTCTTT
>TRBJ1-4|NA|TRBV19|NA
CASSIVTDSNEKLFF
TGTGCCAGTAGTATCGTGACAGATTCTAATGAAAAACTGTTTTTT
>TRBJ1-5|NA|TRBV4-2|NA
CASSQEQAEYSNQPQHF
TGTGCCAGCAGCCAAGAGCAGGCAGAGTATAGCAATCAGCCCCAGCATTTT
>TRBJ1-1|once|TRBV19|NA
CASSLLGTEAFF
TGTGCCAGTAGCTTACTTGGTACTGAAGCTTTCTTT
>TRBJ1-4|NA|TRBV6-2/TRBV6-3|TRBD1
CASSPGQGFAGGEKLFF
TGTGCCAGCAGCCCTGGACAGGGATTTGCTGGAGGGGAAAAACTGTTTTTT
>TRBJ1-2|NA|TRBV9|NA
CASRLAGYGYTF
TGTGCCAGCAGACTGGCGGGCTATGGCTACACCTTC
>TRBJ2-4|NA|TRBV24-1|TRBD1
CATSETGSGKNIQYF
TGTGCCACCAGCGAGACAGGGAGCGGCAAAAACATTCAGTACTTC
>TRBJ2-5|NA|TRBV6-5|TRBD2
CASSWGGETQYF
TGTGCCAGCAGTTGGGGGGGGGAGACCCAGTACTTC
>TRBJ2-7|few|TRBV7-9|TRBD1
CASSLATGPVYEQYF
TGTGCCAGCAGCTTAGCGACAGGGCCCGTATACGAGCAGTACTTC
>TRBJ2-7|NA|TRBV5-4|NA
CASSLVRSEQYF
TGTGCCAGCAGCTTGGTTCGTAGCGAGCAGTACTTC
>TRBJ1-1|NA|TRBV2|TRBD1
CAKQGTKNTEAFF
TGTGCCAAACAGGGGACCAAGAACACTGAAGCTTTCTTT
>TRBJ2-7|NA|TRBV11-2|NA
CASSPSGQGGTYEQYF
TGTGCCAGCAGCCCCTCAGGACAGGGAGGGACCTACGAGCAGTACTTC
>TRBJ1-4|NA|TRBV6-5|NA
CASSTSGLEEKLFF
NA
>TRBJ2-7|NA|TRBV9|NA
CASSLGLAHYEQYF
TGTGCCAGCAGCTTGGGTCTAGCTCACTACGAGCAGTACTTC
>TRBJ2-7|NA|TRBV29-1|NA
CSVAAGVGYEQYF
TGCAGCGTAGCGGCAGGGGTTGGATACGAGCAGTACTTC